The next 13 T cell receptor beta chains were all read from a single sample in a study of T cell repertoires in cytomegalovirus infection (dated by TCRdb to the late 2010s). Antigen specificity for these receptors is unknown. Instrument used: Illumina HiSeq 1500. TCRdb applied fastp at Q25 and MiXCR to the public reads, then kept only in-frame beta chains. CDR3 protein sequences are deduplicated, and each keeps its most common genes and DNA. The table for this sample lists some 110,000 distinct CDR3 sequences; around 10% of them were counted only once. The ten largest make up 25% to 40% of the sample. The sample taken for sequencing was PBMCs, sequenced either directly or after in vitro stimulation (not recorded which). Receptors were obtained from a human donor in good health (CMV status not recorded). Some clones in this sample may be carry-over from other donors' samples.

This clonotype has at least ten counts. The chain couples TRBV28 to TRBJ1-2; no clear D gene. The germline gives CDR1 MDHEN, CDR2 SYDVKM. Trimming took off 5 bases at V and 10 bases at J, with 20 bases between the two ends. This CDR3 comprises 14 residues. The CDR3 sequence is CASSPSLGKGDYTF. CDR3 in DNA: TGTGCCAGCAGTCCCTCGCTGGGAAAAGGTGACTACACCTTC.

This clonotype was observed a handful of times. This chain connects TRBV4-1 to TRBJ2-1; tentative D call: TRBD2 (6 bases). V dropped 1 base and J dropped 5 bases, with 24 bases sitting between them. Germline CDR1 is MGHRA and CDR2 is YSYEKL. CDR3 length: 19 amino acids. CDR3 in amino acids: CASSQVLGPGLLSHNEQFF. DNA of the CDR3: TGCGCCAGCAGCCAAGTTTTGGGGCCGGGACTCCTCTCACACAATGAGCAGTTCTTC.

This chain links TRBV6-2 or TRBV6-3 with TRBJ2-6; D is perhaps TRBD1 or TRBD2 (5 bases each). With 6 bases removed from V and 4 bases from J, the gap between germline ends came to 10 bases. The CDR3 sequence is 14 residues long. The germline V gene has CDR1 MNHEY and CDR2 SVGEGT. The DNA of the CDR3 is TGTGCCAGCAGCGACGGGACCGGGGCCAACGTCCTGACTTTC. It yields the protein CASSDGTGANVLTF.

Ten or more counts support this clonotype. The V call is TRBV6-5, the J call TRBJ2-3; D is unclear. CDR1 is MNHEY, CDR2 SVGAGI, per germline. The CDR3 totals 17 residues. V was pared by 0 bases and J by 2 bases, with 15 bases between. In nucleotides, the CDR3 is TGTGCCAGCAGTTACTCGTCCACCAACTCATTCACAGATACGCAGTATTTT. Its protein product is CASSYSSTNSFTDTQYF.

This chain connects TRBV19 to TRBJ2-1, with 9 nucleotides matching TRBD2. Germline assignment: CDR1 LNHDA and CDR2 SQIVND (reference sequence). The junction had 4 bases not matched to a gene; V was cut back by 7 bases and J by 6 bases. CDR3 size: 13 residues. CDR3 nucleotide sequence: TGTGCCAGTATGCCTAGCGGGACCAATGAGCAGTTCTTC. Translation gives CASMPSGTNEQFF. Complete variable domain (other parts from reference TRBV19 and TRBJ2-1): DGGITQSPKYLFRKEGQNVTLSCEQNLNHDAMYWYRQDPGQGLRLIYYSQIVNDFQKGDIAEGYSVSREKKESFPLTVTSAQKNPTAFYLCASMPSGTNEQFFGPGTRLTVL.

This clonotype occurred many times. The V call is TRBV5-4, the J call TRBJ2-5; D possibly matches TRBD1 or TRBD2 (5 bases each). Deletions cut 0 bases from V and 3 bases from J, with 6 bases between. Germline CDR1 is SGHNT and CDR2 is YYREEE (reference sequence). The CDR3 sequence is 13 residues long. DNA for the CDR3: TGTGCCAGCAGCTTGGTGGGGGAAGAGACCCAGTACTTC. It codes for CASSLVGEETQYF.

This chain connects TRBV12-3 or TRBV12-4 to TRBJ2-4; no reliable D call. V lost 6 bases and J 2 bases, leaving 8 bases between the germline ends. This CDR3 is 13 amino acids long. CDR3 protein: CASRSGSKNIQYF. The CDR3 DNA sequence: TGTGCCAGCAGGAGTGGGTCCAAAAACATTCAGTACTTC.

The chain uses TRBV20-1 and TRBJ2-7; 10 bases are shared with TRBD2. The CDR3 is 16 amino acids. Germline CDR1 reads DFQATT; CDR2 reads SNEGSKA (reference sequence). V gave up 0 bases and J gave up 0 bases; unmatched junction bases: 5. CDR3 nucleotides: TGCAGTGCTAGAGATTTTAGCGGGAGGAGCTCCTACGAGCAGTACTTC. Translating gives CSARDFSGRSSYEQYF.

This clonotype has a count of ten or more. This chain connects TRBV7-2 to TRBJ1-6, with D unclear. CDR1 and CDR2 from the germline V gene are SGHTA and FQGNSA. This CDR3 is built from 12 residues. V was pared by 0 bases and J by 8 bases, with 2 bases between. DNA of the CDR3: TGTGCCAGCAGCTTAGCGCATTCACCCCTCCACTTT. Translated, it gives CASSLAHSPLHF. Complete variable domain (other parts from reference TRBV7-2 and TRBJ1-6): GAGVSQSPSNKVTEKGKDVELRCDPISGHTALYWYRQSLGQGLEFLIYFQGNSAPDKSGLPSDRFSAERTGGSVSTLTIQRTQQEDSAVYLCASSLAHSPLHFGNGTRLTVT.

This CDR3 is CASSLSSGSFYNEQFF. The DNA for the CDR3 is TGCGCCAGCAGCTTGTCTAGCGGGAGTTTTTACAATGAGCAGTTCTTC. This sequence joins TRBV5-1 and TRBJ2-1, with 10 positions matching TRBD2. Germline values: CDR1 SGHRS, CDR2 YFSETQ. Germline trimming cut 1 base from V and 4 bases from J; bases unmatched to any gene: 5. The CDR3 has 16 residues. Full variable domain (remainder filled in from reference TRBV5-1 and TRBJ2-1): KAGVTQTPRYLIKTRGQQVTLSCSPISGHRSVSWYQQTPGQGLQFLFEYFSETQRNKGNFPGRFSGRQFSNSRSEMNVSTLELGDSALYLCASSLSSGSFYNEQFFGPGTRLTVL.

This clonotype has only a few counts. J is TRBJ2-2 and V is TRBV9; 9 nucleotides line up with TRBD2. The CDR3 has 16 residues. The junction had 9 bases not matched to a gene; V was cut back by 4 bases and J by 5 bases. The germline V gene encodes CDR1 SGDLS and CDR2 YYNGEE. CDR3: CASSTLAGVATGELFF. As DNA, the CDR3 is TGTGCCAGCAGCACTTTAGCGGGAGTAGCAACCGGGGAGCTGTTTTTT.

There are many counts of this clonotype. The genes are TRBV6-4 and TRBJ2-1; D may correspond to TRBD1 or TRBD2 (5 bases each). The CDR3 has 15 amino acids. Germline-derived CDR1 and CDR2 are MRHNA and SNTAGT. V was shortened by 6 bases and J by 6 bases, with 18 bases between the two germline ends. CDR3 residues: CASSSEGRRVNEQFF. The CDR3 DNA reads TGTGCCAGCAGCTCCGAGGGGAGAAGGGTCAATGAGCAGTTCTTC.

The rearrangement links TRBV7-6 to TRBJ2-1; possible D gene TRBD1, 5 bases. Trimming stripped 3 bases from V and 0 bases from J, with 9 bases between. Germline V gives CDR1 SGHVS, CDR2 FNYEAQ. The CDR3 sequence is 15 residues long. As DNA, the CDR3 is TGTGCCAGCAGCTTTACAGGTAGCTCCTACAATGAGCAGTTCTTC. Its protein product is CASSFTGSSYNEQFF.